Sequencing of this T cell receptor (beta chain) was carried out in a study of T cell repertoires in cytomegalovirus infection. Broader study findings: HLA-C-restricted CMV-specific TCR beta clonotypes were dominant in the ex vivo response.

This clonotype was detected only a few times. Its antigen is not identified. A single record per CDR3 protein comes from TCRdb applying MiXCR to the reads. This table holds 550,000 to 850,000 distinct CDR3 sequences, around a third found once. CDR3 size: 14 residues. CDR1 and CDR2 from the germline V gene are MNHEY and SVGEGT. Trimming removed 7 bases from V and 2 bases from J, with 15 bases in between. The clonotype was recovered from a human donor in good health (CMV status not recorded). Some clones in this sample may be carry-over from other donors' samples. The source was cultured PBMCs, collected from culture after CMV antigen stimulation. The V and J genes are TRBV6-2 or TRBV6-3 and TRBJ2-7; no firm D call. The CDR3 loop reads CASKRARRTYEQYF. For the CDR3, the DNA is TGTGCCAGCAAAAGGGCACGGAGAACCTACGAGCAGTACTTC.